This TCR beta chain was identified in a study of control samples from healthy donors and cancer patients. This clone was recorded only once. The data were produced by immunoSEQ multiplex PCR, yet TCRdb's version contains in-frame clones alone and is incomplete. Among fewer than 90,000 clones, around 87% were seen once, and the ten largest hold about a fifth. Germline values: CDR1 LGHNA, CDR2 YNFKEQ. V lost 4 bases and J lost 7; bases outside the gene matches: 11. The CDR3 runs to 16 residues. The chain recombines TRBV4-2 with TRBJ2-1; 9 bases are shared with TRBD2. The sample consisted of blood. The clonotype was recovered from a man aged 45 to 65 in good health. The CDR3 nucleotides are TGTGCCAGCAGCCTATCGGGAGGTAGCGGGGGAAATGAGCAGTTCTTC. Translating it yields CASSLSGGSGGNEQFF.